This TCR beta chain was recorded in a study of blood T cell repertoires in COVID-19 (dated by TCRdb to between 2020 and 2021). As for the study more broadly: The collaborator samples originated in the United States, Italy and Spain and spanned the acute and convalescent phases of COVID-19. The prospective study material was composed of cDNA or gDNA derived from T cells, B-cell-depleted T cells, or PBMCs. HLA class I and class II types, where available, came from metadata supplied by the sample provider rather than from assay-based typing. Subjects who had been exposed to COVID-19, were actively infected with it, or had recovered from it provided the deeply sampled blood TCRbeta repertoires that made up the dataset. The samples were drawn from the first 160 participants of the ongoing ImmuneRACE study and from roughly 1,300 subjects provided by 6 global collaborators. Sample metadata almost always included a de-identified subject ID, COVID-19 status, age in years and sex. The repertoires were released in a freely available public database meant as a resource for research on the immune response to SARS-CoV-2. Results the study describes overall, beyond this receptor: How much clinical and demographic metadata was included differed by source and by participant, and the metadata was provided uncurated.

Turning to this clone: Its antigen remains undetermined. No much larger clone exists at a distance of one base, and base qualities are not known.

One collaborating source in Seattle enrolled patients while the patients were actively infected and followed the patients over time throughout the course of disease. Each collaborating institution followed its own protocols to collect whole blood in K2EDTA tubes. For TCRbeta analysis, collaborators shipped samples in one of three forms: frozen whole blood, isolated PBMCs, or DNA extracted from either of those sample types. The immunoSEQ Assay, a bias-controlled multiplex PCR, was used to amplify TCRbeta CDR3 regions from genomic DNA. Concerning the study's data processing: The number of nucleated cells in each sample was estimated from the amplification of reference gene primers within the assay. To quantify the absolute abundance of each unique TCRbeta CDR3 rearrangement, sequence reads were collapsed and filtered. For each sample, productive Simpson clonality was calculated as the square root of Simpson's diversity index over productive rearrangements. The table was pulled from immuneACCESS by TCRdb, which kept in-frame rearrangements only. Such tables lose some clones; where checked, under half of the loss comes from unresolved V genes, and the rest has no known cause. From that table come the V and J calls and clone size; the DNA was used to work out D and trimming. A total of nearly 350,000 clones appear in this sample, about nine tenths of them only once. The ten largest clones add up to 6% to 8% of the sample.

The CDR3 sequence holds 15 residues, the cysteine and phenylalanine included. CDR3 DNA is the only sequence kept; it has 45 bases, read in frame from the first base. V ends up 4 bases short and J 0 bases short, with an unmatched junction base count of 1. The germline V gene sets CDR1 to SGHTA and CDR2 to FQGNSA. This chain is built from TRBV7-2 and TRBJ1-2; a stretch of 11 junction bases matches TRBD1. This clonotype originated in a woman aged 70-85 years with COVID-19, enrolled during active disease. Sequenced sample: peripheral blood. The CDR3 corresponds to CASSWDRGSNYGYTF. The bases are TGTGCCAGCAGCTGGGACAGGGGGTCTAACTATGGCTACACCTTC.